The TCR beta chain under discussion was sequenced for a study of shared clonotypes between healthy human individuals. Repertoires were generated with immunoSEQ multiplex PCR, while TCRdb's copy carries only in-frame clones and drops some. The sample carries more than 1,200,000 clones, 97% to 99% recorded once. Germline V gene lookup returns CDR1 LNHDA and CDR2 SQIVND (reference sequence). This CDR3 has 15 amino acids. Unmatched junction bases numbered 7, after V lost 2 bases and J lost 3 bases. All donors were healthy HIV-negative adults lacking recent acute infections or vaccinations. Among the donors, all were Caucasian adults who lived in Nashville, Tennessee.

Source material: naive CD4+ T cells sorted from blood. Described subset: CD45RA+ positively selected. V and J are TRBV19 and TRBJ2-7, with 7 bases identical to TRBD1. The clonotype comes from a young man in good health. The CDR3 DNA reads as TGTGCCAGTAGTATAACCCAGGGACAGCACTACGAGCAGTACTTC. Translation: CASSITQGQHYEQYF.